The clone carrying this T cell receptor (beta chain) was seen a few times. The antigen is not known. As to time point: patch test 1, 2 weeks after DPC sensitization. Treatment noted: therapeutic diphenylcyclopropenone sensitization with weekly scalp DPC. These data originate in a study of human T cells and chemical hapten exposure. TCRdb redid the calling of the RACE reads with MiXCR, one entry per CDR3 protein. The sample has approximately 350,000 distinct CDR3 sequences; under 9% are singletons. V gave up 2 bases and J gave up 7 bases, with 13 bases separating them. Germline CDR1 SGHRS, CDR2 YFSETQ. This CDR3 comprises 14 residues. Study-wide findings and caveats: Counts of expanded TCRs (at PT1) showed a positive correlation with patch test score.

This clonotype was sampled from a woman under 30 with alopecia areata. Some clones in this sample may be carry-over from other donors' samples. Sequencing used whole blood, obtained in connection with sensitization to the hapten diphenylcyclopropenone (DPC). The chain recombines TRBV5-1 with TRBJ1-5, with D maybe TRBD1 (5 bases). CDR3 loop: CASSFTGGIQPQHF. The DNA of the CDR3 is TGCGCCAGCAGCTTCACGGGGGGGATACAGCCCCAGCATTTT.